Below, one TCR beta chain is given with its context. Its antigen is not known. This sample is part of a study of cytotoxic CD8 clonotypes in ibrutinib-treated CLL. Study-wide results and caveats: Exceeding age-matched healthy donors, baseline clonality also tracked the counts of circulating CD8+ T cells. The public clonotypes identified were infrequent and showed contraction or stability on treatment.

CDR3 length: 16 residues. Germline lookup yields CDR1 KGHSH and CDR2 LQKENI. V lost 0 bases and J lost 2; bases outside the gene matches: 7. The repertoire was sequenced with immunoSEQ multiplex PCR; TCRdb's copy has only in-frame clones and lacks some. The data show about 130,000 clones, with 84% seen just once and roughly 3.5% held by the top ten. This chain uses TRBV18 with TRBJ2-7; 7 positions match TRBD1. The receptor's source is a human donor with chronic lymphocytic leukemia. Sequencing was performed on PBMCs, taken after 24 months of ibrutinib treatment. The CDR3 loop is CASSPPQGSIPYEQYF. CDR3 DNA: TGTGCCAGCTCACCACCACAGGGGTCCATTCCCTACGAGCAGTACTTC. The full variable domain, in which reference TRBV18 and TRBJ2-7 provide the parts outside the CDR3, is NAGVMQNPRHLVRRRGQEARLRCSPMKGHSHVYWYRQLPEEGLKFMVYLQKENIIDESGMPKERFSAEFPKEGPSILRIQQVVRGDSAAYFCASSPPQGSIPYEQYFGPGTRLTVT.